One T cell receptor beta chain is described in this entry. The antigen is undetermined. The sample comes from a study of cytomegalovirus exposure and HLA in healthy donors. Study-wide background: HLA-typed donors contributed approximately 92 million unique TCRs, which were held in an early data release.

Study-level points and caveats: V segments that were indistinguishable, TRBV6-2 and TRBV6-3 among them, were omitted from analysis. According to a later analysis, donors in an Asian-associated ancestry cluster reportedly had fewer N-insertions than the roughly 670-donor mean.

J gave up 4 bases and V 3 bases, and 7 bases lay outside the gene matches. The CDR3 contains 16 residues. The germline V gene encodes CDR1 ENHRY and CDR2 SYGVKD. Both 60 Vbeta primers and 13 Jbeta primers went into the PCR. Sequencing was performed with immunoSEQ multiplex PCR; in TCRdb, only in-frame clones are kept and a portion is missing. The sample consists of 100,000 to 120,000 clones, around three quarters of them appearing once. This clonotype was sampled from a woman aged 30 to 39 in good health and CMV-seronegative. Sequenced sample: PBMCs. V usage is TRBV10-3 and J usage is TRBJ1-5, with TRBD1 matching over 9 bases. CDR3 sequence reads: CAISEGVQGANQPQHF. In nucleotides, the CDR3 is TGTGCCATCAGTGAAGGGGTACAGGGGGCGAATCAGCCCCAGCATTTT.